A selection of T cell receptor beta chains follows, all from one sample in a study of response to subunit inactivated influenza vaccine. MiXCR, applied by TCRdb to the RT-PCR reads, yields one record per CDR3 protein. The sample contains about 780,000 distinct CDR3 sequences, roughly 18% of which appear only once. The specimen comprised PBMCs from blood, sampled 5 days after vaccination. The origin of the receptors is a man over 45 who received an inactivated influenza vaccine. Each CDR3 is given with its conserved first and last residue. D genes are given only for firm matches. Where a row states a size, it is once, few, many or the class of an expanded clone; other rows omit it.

CDR3 DNA: TGTGCCAGTAGTACCCCCTACTCCAACCAAGAGACCCAGTACTTC
CDR3 protein: CASSTPYSNQETQYF
D gene: .
clone size: few
J gene: TRBJ2-5
V gene: TRBV19

CDR3 DNA: TGCAGTGCTACGGCCATGAGACAGGGAGGTAGCAATCAGCCCCAGCATTTT
CDR3 protein: CSATAMRQGGSNQPQHF
D gene: TRBD1
clone size: .
J gene: TRBJ1-5
V gene: TRBV20-1

CDR3 DNA: TGTGCCAGCAGTTCGTCGAAGACCGAGCAGTACTTC
CDR3 protein: CASSSSKTEQYF
D gene: .
clone size: .
J gene: TRBJ2-7
V gene: TRBV28

CDR3 DNA: TGTGCCAGCAGTTTTTACGGACAGGCCACCGGGGAGCTGTTTTTT
CDR3 protein: CASSFYGQATGELFF
D gene: TRBD1
clone size: .
J gene: TRBJ2-2
V gene: TRBV28

CDR3 DNA: TGCAGTGCTAGCCGAGCGGGACAGGGGCCCCAAGAGACCCAGTACTTC
CDR3 protein: CSASRAGQGPQETQYF
D gene: TRBD1
clone size: few
J gene: TRBJ2-5
V gene: TRBV20-1

CDR3 DNA: TGTGCCAGCAGCCAAGCCACGGATGTCGGGGAGCTGTTTTTT
CDR3 protein: CASSQATDVGELFF
D gene: .
clone size: .
J gene: TRBJ2-2
V gene: TRBV3-1

CDR3 DNA: TGTGCCATCAGGGGGGAAGGGGGCAATGAGCAGTTCTTC
CDR3 protein: CAIRGEGGNEQFF
D gene: .
clone size: many
J gene: TRBJ2-1
V gene: TRBV10-3

CDR3 DNA: TGTGCCAGTAGAACGACAGGGGCCATGAACACTGAAGCTTTCTTT
CDR3 protein: CASRTTGAMNTEAFF
D gene: TRBD1
clone size: few
J gene: TRBJ1-1
V gene: TRBV19

CDR3 DNA: TGCAGTGCCCAACTGCACGAGCAGTACTTC
CDR3 protein: CSAQLHEQYF
D gene: .
clone size: .
J gene: TRBJ2-7
V gene: TRBV20-1

CDR3 DNA: TGTGCCATCAGTGACGGGGGAGGAGGTTCGTACGAGCAGTACTTC
CDR3 protein: CAISDGGGGSYEQYF
D gene: .
clone size: .
J gene: TRBJ2-7
V gene: TRBV10-3

CDR3 DNA: TGTGCCAGCAGCGCAGGCAGGGGATCCTACGAGCAGTACTTC
CDR3 protein: CASSAGRGSYEQYF
D gene: .
clone size: once
J gene: TRBJ2-7
V gene: TRBV9

CDR3 DNA: TGCAGTGCTAGCCCCCGGGCCCCCTACGAGCAGTACTTC
CDR3 protein: CSASPRAPYEQYF
D gene: .
clone size: few
J gene: TRBJ2-7
V gene: TRBV20-1

CDR3 DNA: TGTGCCAGCAGCTTCGGGCTCTACAATGAGCAGTTCTTC
CDR3 protein: CASSFGLYNEQFF
D gene: .
clone size: many
J gene: TRBJ2-1
V gene: TRBV28

CDR3 DNA: TGTGCCAGCAGCTCCCGGTCGGGTAACACCGGGGAGCTGTTTTTT
CDR3 protein: CASSSRSGNTGELFF
D gene: .
clone size: few
J gene: TRBJ2-2
V gene: TRBV7-2

CDR3 DNA: TGTGCCAGCAGCTTAACGAGGGCGGGAGGCGCCGGGGAGCTGTTTTTT
CDR3 protein: CASSLTRAGGAGELFF
D gene: TRBD2
clone size: many
J gene: TRBJ2-2
V gene: TRBV11-1

CDR3 DNA: TGCGCCAGCAGCCAAGATTTGGGAACACGGGGCTACACCTTC
CDR3 protein: CASSQDLGTRGYTF
D gene: .
clone size: few
J gene: TRBJ1-2
V gene: TRBV4-1

CDR3 DNA: TGTGCCAGCAGTTATGACAGTAACAATCAGCCCCAGCATTTT
CDR3 protein: CASSYDSNNQPQHF
D gene: .
clone size: .
J gene: TRBJ1-5
V gene: TRBV6-5

CDR3 DNA: TGTGCCAGCAGTTACGGGGGGGCAACCTACAATGAGCAGTTCTTC
CDR3 protein: CASSYGGATYNEQFF
D gene: .
clone size: .
J gene: TRBJ2-1
V gene: TRBV6-2/TRBV6-3

CDR3 DNA: TGCGCCAGCAGCCCCGAGCGCGGGACAGATACGCAGTATTTT
CDR3 protein: CASSPERGTDTQYF
D gene: .
clone size: many
J gene: TRBJ2-3
V gene: TRBV5-1

CDR3 DNA: TGTGCCAGCACTCAGGGACCCGGGGAGCTGTTTTTT
CDR3 protein: CASTQGPGELFF
D gene: .
clone size: .
J gene: TRBJ2-2
V gene: TRBV25-1

CDR3 DNA: TGTGCCAGCAGTAAGGGACTAGCTTACGAGCAGTACTTC
CDR3 protein: CASSKGLAYEQYF
D gene: TRBD2
clone size: .
J gene: TRBJ2-7
V gene: TRBV28

CDR3 DNA: TGCAGTGCTAGAGATACCGGGGGTGGGGGCAGCTCGGGCTACGAGCAGTACTTC
CDR3 protein: CSARDTGGGGSSGYEQYF
D gene: .
clone size: .
J gene: TRBJ2-7
V gene: TRBV20-1

CDR3 DNA: TGTGCCAGCAGCCCAGCCTATGGGATAGCGGGAACCTACAATGAGCAGTTCTTC
CDR3 protein: CASSPAYGIAGTYNEQFF
D gene: TRBD2
clone size: few
J gene: TRBJ2-1
V gene: TRBV11-1

CDR3 DNA: TGTGCCAGCAGTAGAGCCACGCCAGATACGCAGTATTTT
CDR3 protein: CASSRATPDTQYF
D gene: .
clone size: .
J gene: TRBJ2-3
V gene: TRBV9

CDR3 DNA: TGCGCCAGCAGCTTGGTGGGACGGACTTTGAATGAGCAGTTCTTC
CDR3 protein: CASSLVGRTLNEQFF
D gene: .
clone size: .
J gene: TRBJ2-1
V gene: TRBV5-1

CDR3 DNA: TGTGCCAGCAGCTTTGGGCGCAGAAGCAATGAGCAGTTCTTC
CDR3 protein: CASSFGRRSNEQFF
D gene: .
clone size: .
J gene: TRBJ2-1
V gene: TRBV11-2

CDR3 DNA: TGCGCCAGCAGCTCGGATGGGCTTTACGAGCAGTACTTC
CDR3 protein: CASSSDGLYEQYF
D gene: .
clone size: many
J gene: TRBJ2-7
V gene: TRBV5-1

CDR3 DNA: TGTGCCAGCAGACGAGGACAGGGAGCGACTGAAGCTTTCTTT
CDR3 protein: CASRRGQGATEAFF
D gene: TRBD1
clone size: few
J gene: TRBJ1-1
V gene: TRBV12-3/TRBV12-4

CDR3 DNA: TGCGCCAGCAGCTTGCCAGGGGGCACTTATACAGATACGCAGTATTTT
CDR3 protein: CASSLPGGTYTDTQYF
D gene: TRBD1
clone size: few
J gene: TRBJ2-3
V gene: TRBV5-1

CDR3 DNA: TGTGCCAGCTCACCCCGTGGACTCCCCGCGTCCTACAATGAGCAGTTCTTC
CDR3 protein: CASSPRGLPASYNEQFF
D gene: .
clone size: .
J gene: TRBJ2-1
V gene: TRBV18

CDR3 DNA: TGTGCTAGTGGTTCCGCTGTTGAAGGGCACACAGATACGCAGTATTTT
CDR3 protein: CASGSAVEGHTDTQYF
D gene: .
clone size: .
J gene: TRBJ2-3
V gene: TRBV12-5

CDR3 DNA: TGTGCCAGCAGTTCCTTCAGAGGACACTACGAGCAGTACTTC
CDR3 protein: CASSSFRGHYEQYF
D gene: .
clone size: few
J gene: TRBJ2-7
V gene: TRBV12-3/TRBV12-4

CDR3 DNA: TGTGCCAGCACCGTGCCGAGTTATAGCAATCAGCCCCAGCATTTT
CDR3 protein: CASTVPSYSNQPQHF
D gene: .
clone size: few
J gene: TRBJ1-5
V gene: TRBV28

CDR3 DNA: TGCAGTGCTAATACCGGGACTAGCGTCAACAATGAGCAGTTCTTC
CDR3 protein: CSANTGTSVNNEQFF
D gene: TRBD2
clone size: few
J gene: TRBJ2-1
V gene: TRBV20-1

CDR3 DNA: TGCAGTGCGGCGGGGCGGGGGCACCTCCAAGAGACCCAGTACTTC
CDR3 protein: CSAAGRGHLQETQYF
D gene: .
clone size: .
J gene: TRBJ2-5
V gene: TRBV20-1

CDR3 DNA: TGTGCCAGCAGTAAGACAGATTCACCCCTCCACTTT
CDR3 protein: CASSKTDSPLHF
D gene: .
clone size: .
J gene: TRBJ1-6
V gene: TRBV9

CDR3 DNA: TGTGCCATCAAAGGACAGGGGGCCGATGAGCAGTTCTTC
CDR3 protein: CAIKGQGADEQFF
D gene: TRBD1
clone size: .
J gene: TRBJ2-1
V gene: TRBV10-3

CDR3 DNA: TGTGCCAGCAGCTTAGCCGGGACAGGGAGGGCAGATACGCAGTATTTT
CDR3 protein: CASSLAGTGRADTQYF
D gene: TRBD1
clone size: few
J gene: TRBJ2-3
V gene: TRBV13

CDR3 DNA: TGTGCCAGTGCGCTAGCGGGAGGGCCTGTCCTGTTTTTT
CDR3 protein: CASALAGGPVLFF
D gene: TRBD2
clone size: .
J gene: TRBJ2-2
V gene: TRBV19

CDR3 DNA: TGTGCCAGCCGACTAAGCTCCTACAATGAGCAGTTCTTC
CDR3 protein: CASRLSSYNEQFF
D gene: .
clone size: few
J gene: TRBJ2-1
V gene: TRBV6-1

CDR3 DNA: TGTGCCAGCAGCTCGGGACAGAGCCTCTACGAGCAGTACTTC
CDR3 protein: CASSSGQSLYEQYF
D gene: TRBD1
clone size: few
J gene: TRBJ2-7
V gene: TRBV7-9

CDR3 DNA: TGCGCCAGCAGCCAATCGCTAGCGGGGGACTACGAGCAGTACTTC
CDR3 protein: CASSQSLAGDYEQYF
D gene: TRBD2
clone size: many
J gene: TRBJ2-7
V gene: TRBV4-1